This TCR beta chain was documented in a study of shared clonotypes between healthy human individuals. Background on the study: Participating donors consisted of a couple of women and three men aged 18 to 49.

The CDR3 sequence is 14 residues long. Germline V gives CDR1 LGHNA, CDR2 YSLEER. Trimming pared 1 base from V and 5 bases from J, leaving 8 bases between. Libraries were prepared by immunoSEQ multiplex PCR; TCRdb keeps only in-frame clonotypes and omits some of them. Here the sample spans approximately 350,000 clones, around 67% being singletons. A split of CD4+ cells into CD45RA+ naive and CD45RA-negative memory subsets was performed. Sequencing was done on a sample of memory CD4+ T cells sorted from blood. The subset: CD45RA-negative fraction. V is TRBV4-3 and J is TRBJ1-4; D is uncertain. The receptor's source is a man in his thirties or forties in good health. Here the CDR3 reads CASSQGQVNEKLFF. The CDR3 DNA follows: TGCGCCAGCAGCCAAGGGCAGGTGAATGAAAAACTGTTTTTT.